These 25 T cell receptor beta chains came from one sample sequenced in a study of cytomegalovirus exposure and HLA in healthy donors. Use of 60 Vbeta and 13 Jbeta primers characterized the PCR. Clones were read by immunoSEQ multiplex PCR, and TCRdb kept only the in-frame ones, dropping some. Here the sample spans roughly 140,000 clones, 76% being singletons. The sample was PBMCs. These receptors were taken from a woman between 40 and 50 years old in good health and CMV-seronegative.

The J gene is TRBJ2-1, the V gene TRBV10-3, with TRBD2 matching 7 bases. After removal of 4 bases from V and 9 bases from J, the junction contained 18 bases not matched to a gene. From germline, CDR1 is ENHRY and CDR2 SYGVKD. The CDR3 has 17 residues. The CDR3 DNA is TGTGCCATCAGTGGGGAAGGCGCGGGACTAAAGCGGAGTGAGCAGTTCTTC. Its protein product is CAISGEGAGLKRSEQFF.

V is TRBV10-3 and J is TRBJ2-5, with TRBD2 identical over 9 bases. Trimming at V came to 4 bases and at J to 2 bases, leaving 5 bases not matched to a gene. CDR1 and CDR2 (germline): ENHRY, SYGVKD. The CDR3 contains 15 residues. CDR3 in amino acids: CAISGLAGLQETQYF. CDR3 nucleotides: TGTGCCATCAGTGGGCTAGCGGGACTTCAAGAGACCCAGTACTTC.

In nucleotides, the CDR3 is TGTGCCAGCAGTGTTCCGGTGACCTACGAGCAGTACTTC. Amino acids: CASSVPVTYEQYF. The chain carries TRBV2 and TRBJ2-7; D is uncertain. Trimming took off 4 bases at V and 2 bases at J, with 9 bases between the two ends. The V gene's germline CDR1 is SNHLY and CDR2 FYNNEI. The CDR3 consists of 13 residues.

In its sample, this clone was seen a few times. This rearrangement joins TRBV30 to TRBJ2-1; tentative D call: TRBD2 (6 bases). The germline V gene has CDR1 GTSNPN and CDR2 SVGIG (reference sequence). The CDR3 totals 16 residues. V was shortened by 1 base and J by 1 base, with 14 bases between the two germline ends. The DNA of the CDR3 is TGTGCCTGGAGTGCGCTCCAGGCGGGGTCCTACAATGAGCAGTTCTTC. Its translation: CAWSALQAGSYNEQFF.

In this sample, this clone turned up a few times. The chain employs TRBV28 and TRBJ2-7; 8 bases are shared with TRBD1. This CDR3 is 15 amino acids long. Looked up from germline, CDR1 is MDHEN and CDR2 is SYDVKM. Trimming at V came to 0 bases and at J to 2 bases, leaving 3 bases not matched to a gene. Written as DNA, the CDR3 is TGTGCCAGCAGTTTATGGGGCAGGGGGCCCTACGAGCAGTACTTC. The encoded protein is CASSLWGRGPYEQYF.

The J gene is TRBJ1-5, the V gene TRBV2; no clear D gene. V was trimmed by 6 bases and J by 1 base, leaving 16 bases between them. The CDR3 covers 16 residues. Germline V gene data show CDR1 as SNHLY and CDR2 as FYNNEI. CDR3 region: CASSSLDPASNQPQHF. In DNA form, the CDR3 reads TGTGCCAGCAGCTCTCTAGATCCTGCGAGCAATCAGCCCCAGCATTTT.

The rearrangement uses TRBV2 and TRBJ1-3; 7 bases map to TRBD1. This CDR3 region has 15 residues. In germline, CDR1 is SNHLY, CDR2 FYNNEI. The ends lost 4 bases at V and 4 bases at J; junction bases unmatched: 7. The CDR3 loop reads CASSAPTGWGNTIYF. DNA of the CDR3: TGTGCCAGCAGTGCCCCGACAGGGTGGGGAAACACCATATATTTT.

The rearrangement links TRBV28 to TRBJ2-3; D is unresolved. The CDR3 is made up of 13 amino acids. V was pared by 5 bases and J by 4 bases, with 10 bases between. The germline CDR1 and CDR2 sequences are MDHEN and SYDVKM. CDR3 amino acids: CASSLDSSDTQYF. The CDR3 nucleotides read TGTGCCAGCAGTCTAGACTCGTCAGATACGCAGTATTTT. Based on the CDR3 plus reference TRBV28 and TRBJ2-3, the full variable domain is DVKVTQSSRYLVKRTGEKVFLECVQDMDHENMFWYRQDPGLGLRLIYFSYDVKMKEKGDIPEGYSVSREKKERFSLILESASTNQTSMYLCASSLDSSDTQYFGPGTRLTVL.

The CDR3 here is CASSLEEGGYTF. CDR3 nucleotides: TGCGCCAGCAGCTTGGAGGAGGGAGGCTACACCTTC. The J gene is TRBJ1-2, the V gene TRBV5-1; the D is unclear. Germline V CDR1 and CDR2: SGHRS, YFSETQ. V was shortened by 0 bases and J by 8 bases, with 8 bases between the two germline ends. This CDR3 has 12 amino acids.

This sequence joins TRBV10-2 and TRBJ2-3; 15 nucleotides align to TRBD2. After removal of 6 bases from V and 1 base from J, the junction contained 8 bases not matched to a gene. This CDR3 is 18 amino acids long. CDR1 and CDR2 (germline): WSHSY, SAAADI. CDR3 residues: CASRGTSGRFRGTDTQYF. DNA for the CDR3: TGCGCCAGCAGGGGGACTAGCGGGAGGTTCCGGGGCACAGATACGCAGTATTTT.

The J gene is TRBJ1-2, the V gene TRBV6-5; the D gene is possibly TRBD1 (6 bases). This CDR3 is built from 14 residues. Per the germline V gene, CDR1 is MNHEY and CDR2 is SVGAGI. Between the trimmed V and J ends, which lost 9 bases and 3 bases, there was a span of 17 bases. CDR3 loop: CASLKTGGYYGYTF. The CDR3 DNA sequence: TGTGCCAGTTTGAAGACAGGCGGTTACTATGGCTACACCTTC.

The CDR3 bases are TGTGCCAGTAGGACAGCTAGCACAGATACGCAGTATTTT. This codes for CASRTASTDTQYF. The chain employs TRBV19 and TRBJ2-3; weak D call: TRBD1 (5 bases). There are 13 residues in the CDR3. With 6 bases removed from V and 0 bases from J, the gap between germline ends came to 7 bases. Germline V lookup: CDR1 LNHDA, CDR2 SQIVND (reference sequence).

V and J are TRBV13 and TRBJ1-3, with D perhaps matching TRBD1 (5 bases). Germline lookup yields CDR1 PRHDT and CDR2 FYEKMQ (reference sequence). This CDR3 region has 14 residues. The germline V and J ends were trimmed by 3 bases and 0 bases, with 6 bases remaining between them. The CDR3 DNA is TGTGCCAGCAGCTTGGGGGGCTCTGGAAACACCATATATTTT. It translates to CASSLGGSGNTIYF.

The CDR3 region has the DNA TGTGCCAGCAGTGCCGATAGGGGGGGAAACATTCAGTACTTC. It yields the protein CASSADRGGNIQYF. This chain joins TRBV6-1 and TRBJ2-4, with a tentative D call TRBD2 (7 bases). Germline assignment: CDR1 MNHNS and CDR2 SASEGT. Trimming left V 4 bases short and J 6 bases short, with 13 bases between. The CDR3 is 14 residues long.

This clone was counted a single time. The V call is TRBV10-3, the J call TRBJ2-1; 9 bases line up with TRBD2. The V segment lost 10 bases and the J segment 1 base; nucleotides outside the gene matches: 8. Germline CDR1 is ENHRY and CDR2 is SYGVKD. This CDR3 has 15 amino acids. The chain's CDR3 is CATTIAGDSYNEQFF. Written as DNA, the CDR3 is TGTGCCACAACTATAGCGGGGGATTCCTACAATGAGCAGTTCTTC.

This clone is a singleton in its sample. This chain joins TRBV6-5 and TRBJ1-2, with D uncertain. The CDR3 has 13 residues. Germline CDR1 is MNHEY and CDR2 is SVGAGI. V lost 11 bases, J lost 5 bases, and 18 bases lay in between. This CDR3 reads CASSEGRTYGYTF. DNA of the CDR3: TGTGCCTCCTCTGAAGGACGGACTTATGGCTACACCTTC.

The chain joins TRBV14 to TRBJ2-3; TRBD1 matches 7 bases. This CDR3 is 18 amino acids long. V was clipped by 2 bases and J by 3 bases; unmatched bases: 14. The V gene's germline CDR1 is SGHDN and CDR2 FVKESK. CDR3 nucleotides: TGTGCCAGCAGCCAATACAAGATCTGGGACAGAGAAACAGATACGCAGTATTTT. As protein: CASSQYKIWDRETDTQYF.

The J gene is TRBJ2-5, the V gene TRBV4-2; 11 nucleotides line up with TRBD2. TRBJ2-7 matches the DNA end more closely, so the J call is doubtful. Germline CDR1 and CDR2: LGHNA and YNFKEQ. The CDR3 has 15 residues. The CDR3 loop is CACGTSGISSYEQYF. The CDR3 nucleotides are TGTGCCTGCGGGACTAGCGGCATAAGCTCCTACGAGCAGTACTTC.

The rearrangement joins TRBV27 to TRBJ1-2; a possible D gene is TRBD1 (6 bases). Trimming took 7 bases from V and 3 from J, leaving 15 bases between them. CDR1 MNHEY and CDR2 SMNVEV come from the germline V gene (reference sequence). The CDR3 runs to 14 residues. The CDR3 here is CASTSLGADYGYTF. The CDR3 DNA is TGTGCCAGCACCTCCTTGGGGGCGGACTATGGCTACACCTTC.

This clone appeared once. The V gene is TRBV5-1, the J gene TRBJ2-5; 8 bases match TRBD1. CDR1 and CDR2 from the germline V gene are SGHRS and YFSETQ. This CDR3 comprises 15 residues. The J segment lost 4 bases and the V segment lost 4 bases, leaving 9 bases of the junction unmatched. The CDR3 nucleotides read TGCGCCAGCAGCCTGGTCGGACAGGGAGGAGAGACCCAGTACTTC. It is translated as CASSLVGQGGETQYF.

V is TRBV2 and J is TRBJ1-5; 7 bases are shared with TRBD1. The length of the CDR3 is 15 residues. Germline V lookup: CDR1 SNHLY, CDR2 FYNNEI. The V and J ends lost 5 bases and 5 bases, in that order; junction bases with no gene match: 9. The DNA of the CDR3 is TGTGCCAGCAGTACTCCGAGACAGGGCGATCAGCCCCAGCATTTT. It specifies CASSTPRQGDQPQHF.

The V call is TRBV28, the J call TRBJ2-2; D ambiguous. Deletions cut 3 bases from V and 1 base from J, with 9 bases between. From germline, CDR1 is MDHEN and CDR2 SYDVKM. The CDR3 sequence is 15 residues long. The DNA of the CDR3 is TGTGCCAGCAGTTTTTTCGATAGGAACACCGGGGAGCTGTTTTTT. This codes for CASSFFDRNTGELFF.

Only a few counts were recorded for this clone. The chain couples TRBV28 to TRBJ1-5, with TRBD1 identical over 10 bases. V trimming: 4 bases; J trimming: 5 bases; junction bases outside the gene matches: 8. Germline-derived CDR1 and CDR2 are MDHEN and SYDVKM. The CDR3 totals 16 residues. CDR3 sequence: CASSSPGQGIHQPQHF. Here the CDR3 DNA reads TGTGCCAGCAGTTCGCCGGGACAGGGGATCCATCAGCCCCAGCATTTT.

In this sample, this clone turned up once. This sequence joins TRBV6-6 and TRBJ1-1; D remains unclear. CDR1 is MNHNY, CDR2 SVGAGI, per germline (reference sequence). The ends were cut back, 2 bases at V and 5 bases at J, with 12 bases in the middle. CDR3 length: 14 residues. The CDR3 sequence: CASSYTEGGTEAFF. Here the CDR3 DNA reads TGTGCCAGCAGTTACACAGAGGGAGGGACTGAAGCTTTCTTT.

The chain has TRBV2 and TRBJ1-6, with D possibly matching TRBD1 (6 bases). This CDR3 comprises 14 residues. Germline V gene sequence: CDR1 SNHLY, CDR2 FYNNEI. Between the trimmed V and J ends, which lost 8 bases and 5 bases, there was a span of 13 bases. CDR3 residues: CASPREGDNSPLHF. CDR3 nucleotide sequence: TGTGCCAGCCCCCGCGAGGGGGATAATTCACCCCTCCACTTT.